This T cell receptor (beta chain) was identified during a study of cytomegalovirus exposure and HLA in healthy donors. The primer mix had 60 Vbeta and 13 Jbeta primers. Measured with immunoSEQ multiplex PCR; TCRdb has only the in-frame clones, and not every one. The sample shows about 140,000 clones, over 70% of them seen only once. This clone was seen once. CDR1 and CDR2 from the germline V gene are SGHNT and YENEEA. The CDR3 consists of 13 residues. V gave up 0 bases and J gave up 5 bases, with 8 bases separating them. This chain links TRBV11-3 with TRBJ2-7, with D perhaps matching TRBD1 (6 bases). This clonotype was sampled from a man aged 18 to 29 in good health and CMV-seronegative. Sequencing used PBMCs. This CDR3 is CASSLDGDNEQYF. CDR3 bases: TGTGCCAGCAGCTTAGACGGGGACAACGAGCAGTACTTC.